What follows is one T cell receptor beta chain and its context. The data derive from a study of blood T cell repertoires in COVID-19. As for the study in general: The samples span acute and convalescent COVID-19 from the United States, Italy and Spain. In each case, the material was cDNA or gDNA derived from T cells, B-cell-depleted T cells, or PBMCs.

CDR3 length equals 14 residues. Trimming took off 6 bases at V and 1 base at J, with 10 bases between the two ends. Looked up from germline, CDR1 is MNHEY and CDR2 is SVGAGI. In the authors' workflow: Estimates of nucleated cell counts were drawn from the amplification of reference gene primers. Libraries were prepared by immunoSEQ multiplex PCR; TCRdb keeps only in-frame clonotypes and omits some of them. Clone size and V and J calls were adopted from that table, with D and trimming inferred from the DNA. The table includes some 150,000 clones, approximately 80% detected once. Sequenced material: peripheral blood. The clonotype originates from a woman in her forties or fifties with acute or convalescent COVID-19. The chain combines TRBV6-5 with TRBJ1-5; D is unresolved. The CDR3 sequence: CASRKQLSNQPQHF. The CDR3 DNA reads TGTGCCAGCAGGAAACAGTTAAGCAATCAGCCCCAGCATTTT.